The clone carrying this T cell receptor (beta chain) was recorded a few times. This specimen belongs to a study of T-cell memory formation after mild COVID-19. Each CDR3 protein is one row after TCRdb ran MiXCR on the 5' RACE reads. The sample yields 120,000 to 150,000 distinct CDR3 sequences, 15% to 20% seen once. From germline, CDR1 is SGDLS and CDR2 YYNGEE. The V and J ends lost 4 bases and 4 bases, in that order; junction bases with no gene match: 4. The CDR3 loop spans 13 amino acids. This sequence was found in an adult woman who had mild COVID-19 (a few samples of this study predate the infection). Cell type and time point are not known. The chain uses TRBV9 and TRBJ2-5; TRBD1 matches 7 bases. The sequencing input was PBMCs or a T cell subset sorted from them (not recorded which). The CDR3 nucleotides are TGTGCCAGCAGCTTGACAGGGTTAGAGACCCAGTACTTC. Translation: CASSLTGLETQYF.